This T cell receptor (beta chain) was obtained from a study of neurological immune-mediated disorders. Study-wide results and caveats: The phylogenetic placement of 18 of 34 multiple sclerosis patients' repertoires in one related-CDR3 cluster constitutes a possible signature. CDR3 amino acid sequences found in expanded clones were never shared across subjects, suggesting private repertoires in all groups.

The J segment lost 1 base and the V segment lost 4 bases, leaving 10 bases of the junction unmatched. The germline gives CDR1 LGHDT, CDR2 YNNKEL (reference sequence). This CDR3 region has 16 residues. This clonotype was counted at least ten times. Its antigen remains unidentified. MiXCR, applied by TCRdb to the 5' RACE reads, yields one record per CDR3 protein. The table records some 83,000 distinct CDR3 sequences, just over 2.5% of them present only once. The chain joins TRBV3-1 to TRBJ2-7; 7 nucleotides line up with TRBD2. The receptor's source is a woman aged 30 to 39 with multiple sclerosis. The sequenced sample was PBMCs. The CDR3 sequence: CASSRTMQRGSYEQYF. In DNA form, the CDR3 reads TGTGCCAGCAGCCGAACCATGCAGCGGGGTTCCTACGAGCAGTACTTC.